Following are 22 T cell receptor beta chains from one sample sequenced in a study of metastatic and nonmetastatic thyroid tumors. Every patient was untreated before thyroid surgery. TCRdb re-analyzed the PCR reads using MiXCR. The sample holds roughly 70,000 clones; about 17% are singletons and the top ten take 10% to 15%. The specimen sequenced was blood. The receptors stem from a female donor with papillary thyroid cancer or a benign thyroid nodule (not recorded which). Some clones in this sample may be carry-over from other donors' samples.

The table lists this clone with many counts. The chain couples TRBV19 to TRBJ1-5; D is unresolved. The CDR3 spans 12 residues. Germline CDR1 is LNHDA and CDR2 is SQIVND (reference sequence). The V end was cut by 2 bases, the J end by 3 bases, with 2 bases between. CDR3 in DNA: TGTGCCAGTAGTATATACAATCAGCCCCAGCATTTT. This gives the protein CASSIYNQPQHF.

A few counts support this clone. The chain combines TRBV6-1 with TRBJ1-2, with unresolved D. The CDR3 extends over 12 amino acids. Looked up from germline, CDR1 is MNHNS and CDR2 is SASEGT. The germline V and J ends were trimmed by 0 bases and 6 bases, with 5 bases remaining between them. This CDR3 is CASSEARHGYTF. CDR3 sequence (DNA): TGTGCCAGCAGTGAAGCCCGCCATGGCTACACCTTC.

The chain is built from TRBV19 and TRBJ1-5; D unresolved. The CDR3 contains 16 residues. Trimming stripped 5 bases from V and 0 bases from J, with 14 bases between. Per the germline V gene, CDR1 is LNHDA and CDR2 is SQIVND (reference sequence). DNA for the CDR3: TGTGCCAGTAGTCGTAGGGTCGCGTATAGCAATCAGCCCCAGCATTTT. This translates into CASSRRVAYSNQPQHF.

This clone was counted only a few times. This chain links TRBV28 with TRBJ2-7, with D perhaps matching TRBD2 (6 bases). The V gene's germline CDR1 is MDHEN and CDR2 SYDVKM. The CDR3 is 13 amino acids. The CDR3 protein is CGIRGMRSYEQYF. CDR3 DNA sequence: TGTGGGATCCGGGGGATGCGGTCCTACGAGCAGTACTTC.

V is TRBV12-3 or TRBV12-4 and J is TRBJ1-1; perhaps TRBD1 as D (6 bases). The CDR3 extends over 14 amino acids. Trimming stripped 5 bases from V and 3 bases from J, with 13 bases between. This CDR3 reads CASSGPYRDTEAFF. CDR3 nucleotide sequence: TGTGCCAGCAGTGGACCATACAGGGACACTGAAGCTTTCTTT.

This clone was seen at least ten times. The chain uses TRBV7-9 and TRBJ1-1; no definite D call. The germline V gene encodes CDR1 SEHNR and CDR2 FQNEAQ (reference sequence). The CDR3 extends over 14 amino acids. The V end lost 1 base, the J end lost 1 base, and 7 bases lay between the germline ends. Here the CDR3 reads CASSLEEGNTEAFF. The CDR3 region has the DNA TGTGCCAGCAGCTTAGAGGAAGGGAACACTGAAGCTTTCTTT.

This clone was seen many times. The gene calls are TRBV27 and TRBJ2-7; 8 bases are a match to TRBD1. The germline V gene encodes CDR1 MNHEY and CDR2 SMNVEV (reference sequence). J lost 5 bases, V lost 6 bases, and 6 bases had no gene match. The CDR3 is 13 amino acids. The CDR3 reads CASRYGQGDEQYF. The CDR3 DNA is TGTGCCAGCAGGTATGGACAGGGAGACGAGCAGTACTTC.

This sequence joins TRBV6-2 or TRBV6-3 and TRBJ2-7; TRBD2 aligns across 8 bases. V lost 5 bases to trimming and J lost 7 bases; unmatched junction nucleotides: 16. CDR1 and CDR2 (germline): MNHEY, SVGEGT. The CDR3 consists of 16 residues. CDR3 loop: CASSPRKVAGRWEQYF. CDR3 bases: TGTGCCAGCAGTCCCCGAAAGGTAGCGGGAAGGTGGGAGCAGTACTTC.

This clone was observed at least ten times. This rearrangement joins TRBV6-1 to TRBJ2-4; a weak D match, TRBD1 (5 bases). Germline V gene sequence: CDR1 MNHNS, CDR2 SASEGT. The CDR3 is 14 amino acids. V was pared by 9 bases and J by 0 bases, with 12 bases between. CDR3 residues: CASQSQVAKNIQYF. The CDR3 DNA reads as TGTGCCAGTCAGTCACAGGTAGCCAAAAACATTCAGTACTTC.

There are many counts of this clone. This chain joins TRBV28 and TRBJ2-7; 7 nucleotides align to TRBD1. Germline lookup yields CDR1 MDHEN and CDR2 SYDVKM. With V trimmed by 6 bases and J by 6 bases, 11 bases remained unmatched. The CDR3 spans 14 residues. The CDR3 sequence is CASSPTRGPGEQYF. The CDR3 nucleotides are TGTGCCAGCAGCCCTACAAGGGGGCCTGGCGAGCAGTACTTC. The complete variable domain, with remaining parts taken from reference TRBV28 and TRBJ2-7, reads DVKVTQSSRYLVKRTGEKVFLECVQDMDHENMFWYRQDPGLGLRLIYFSYDVKMKEKGDIPEGYSVSREKKERFSLILESASTNQTSMYLCASSPTRGPGEQYFGPGTRLTVT.

This clone showed up many times. The J gene is TRBJ2-7, the V gene TRBV11-2; TRBD1 aligns across 8 bases. V was pared by 1 base and J by 7 bases, with 3 bases of the junction left unmatched. The CDR3 spans 13 residues. Germline V gene sequence: CDR1 SGHAT, CDR2 FQNNGV. The CDR3 is CASSLVTGGEQYF. DNA of the CDR3: TGTGCCAGCAGCTTAGTCACAGGGGGTGAGCAGTACTTC. The whole variable domain, remainder taken from reference TRBV11-2 and TRBJ2-7, is EAGVAQSPRYKIIEKRQSVAFWCNPISGHATLYWYQQILGQGPKLLIQFQNNGVVDDSQLPKDRFSAERLKGVDSTLKIQPAKLEDSAVYLCASSLVTGGEQYFGPGTRLTVT.

This clone was observed at least ten times. The chain is built from TRBV20-1 and TRBJ1-2; D remains ambiguous. The CDR3 spans 16 residues. CDR1 DFQATT and CDR2 SNEGSKA come from the germline V gene (reference sequence). Between the trimmed V and J ends, which lost 3 bases and 0 bases, there was a span of 17 bases. The CDR3: CSASPDMAKANYGYTF. The CDR3 DNA follows: TGCAGTGCTAGCCCGGATATGGCTAAAGCTAACTATGGCTACACCTTC.

This clone occurred many times. The gene calls are TRBV29-1 and TRBJ1-1, with D hard to call. The germline V gene has CDR1 SQVTM and CDR2 ANQGSEA. V was cut by 2 bases and J by 1 base, with 5 bases left in between. This CDR3 comprises 12 residues. CDR3 sequence reads: CSVERGNTEAFF. The CDR3 nucleotides are TGCAGCGTTGAACGGGGGAACACTGAAGCTTTCTTT.

This clone has ten or more counts. The chain is built from TRBV4-1 and TRBJ2-1, with TRBD2 identical over 9 bases. J was trimmed by 4 bases and V by 1 base; bases with no gene match: 5. Germline assignment: CDR1 MGHRA and CDR2 YSYEKL. This CDR3 is built from 16 residues. CDR3 bases: TGCGCCAGCAGCCAAGTGAGCGGGAGGAAATACAATGAGCAGTTCTTC. The encoded protein is CASSQVSGRKYNEQFF.

This chain uses TRBV11-2 with TRBJ2-1; 10 bases map to TRBD1. J lost 7 bases, V lost 5 bases, and 8 bases had no gene match. The CDR3 is made up of 15 amino acids. Germline V gives CDR1 SGHAT, CDR2 FQNNGV. The CDR3 reads CASSPWTGGVNEQFF. The CDR3 coding sequence is TGTGCCAGCAGCCCGTGGACAGGGGGTGTAAATGAGCAGTTCTTC. Full variable domain (missing parts from reference TRBV11-2 and TRBJ2-1): EAGVAQSPRYKIIEKRQSVAFWCNPISGHATLYWYQQILGQGPKLLIQFQNNGVVDDSQLPKDRFSAERLKGVDSTLKIQPAKLEDSAVYLCASSPWTGGVNEQFFGPGTRLTVL.

This clone was observed a handful of times. J is TRBJ2-7 and V is TRBV19; 7 nucleotides match TRBD1. The J segment lost 3 bases and the V segment lost 6 bases, leaving 2 bases of the junction unmatched. This CDR3 is built from 12 residues. Looked up from germline, CDR1 is LNHDA and CDR2 is SQIVND (reference sequence). This chain's CDR3 is CASSGDSYEQYF. The CDR3 DNA follows: TGTGCCAGTAGCGGGGACAGCTACGAGCAGTACTTC.

This clone was detected ten times or more. The rearrangement joins TRBV20-1 to TRBJ1-2, with 8 bases matching TRBD1. Germline CDR1 and CDR2: DFQATT and SNEGSKA (reference sequence). J lost 0 bases, V lost 4 bases, and 7 bases had no gene match. The CDR3 contains 15 residues. CDR3 bases: TGCAGTGCTACCTCAGGGGGCCTCGCTAACTATGGCTACACCTTC. Translated, it gives CSATSGGLANYGYTF.

The V and J genes are TRBV19 and TRBJ2-7, with no clear D. V was shortened by 5 bases and J by 1 base, with 12 bases between the two germline ends. Germline loops: CDR1 LNHDA, CDR2 SQIVND (reference sequence). This CDR3 region has 14 residues. As DNA, the CDR3 is TGTGCCAGTAGTTCTGGTCAGTGGTCCTACGAGCAGTACTTC. Its translation is CASSSGQWSYEQYF.

Worth noting for this clone: This clone may be a read error of a much larger clone one base away. CDR3 nucleotides: TGTGTCAGCCGTGGGGCGGGAGCGCCAGATACGCAGTATTTT. It codes for CVSRGAGAPDTQYF. J is TRBJ2-3 and V is TRBV6-1; 7 nucleotides align to TRBD2. Germline V lookup: CDR1 MNHNS, CDR2 SASEGT. The CDR3 length is 14 residues.

V gene TRBV28 combines with J gene TRBJ2-2; tentatively, D is TRBD2 (7 bases). This CDR3 has 18 residues. V shed 4 bases and J shed 0 bases, with 18 bases lying between them. Germline lookup yields CDR1 MDHEN and CDR2 SYDVKM. The DNA for the CDR3 is TGTGCCAGCAGTTCATATGGCCGGGGGGCCACGAACACCGGGGAGCTGTTTTTT. Translated: CASSSYGRGATNTGELFF.

The V and J genes are TRBV28 and TRBJ1-6, with TRBD1 identical over 8 bases. J gave up 8 bases and V 11 bases, and 11 bases lay outside the gene matches. CDR1 and CDR2 from the germline V gene are MDHEN and SYDVKM. The CDR3 is 14 amino acids. The CDR3 DNA sequence: TGTGCCCGCACTACAGCGGACAGGGATTCACCCCTCCACTTT. Its translation: CARTTADRDSPLHF.

The gene calls are TRBV28 and TRBJ1-2; no clear D gene. Looked up from germline, CDR1 is MDHEN and CDR2 is SYDVKM. The CDR3 covers 15 residues. Trimming removed 5 bases at V and 0 bases at J, with 13 bases between. The DNA of the CDR3 is TGTGCCAGCAGTCCCTACAAGGGAACTAACTATGGCTACACCTTC. Residues: CASSPYKGTNYGYTF.